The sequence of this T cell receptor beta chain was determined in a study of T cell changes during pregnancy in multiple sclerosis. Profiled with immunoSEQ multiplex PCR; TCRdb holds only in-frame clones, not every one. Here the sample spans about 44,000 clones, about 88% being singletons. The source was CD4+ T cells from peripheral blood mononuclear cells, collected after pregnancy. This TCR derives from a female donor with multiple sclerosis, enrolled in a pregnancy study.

The CDR3 coding sequence is TGTGCCAGCAGGGCGGGAGGGCCTGGAGATACGCAGTATTTT. The encoded protein is CASRAGGPGDTQYF. This chain uses TRBV2 with TRBJ2-3; 9 bases fit TRBD2. Germline CDR1 is SNHLY and CDR2 is FYNNEI. V lost 6 bases and J lost 5; bases outside the gene matches: 6. The CDR3 loop spans 14 amino acids. Looking up the rest from reference TRBV2 and TRBJ2-3 gives the full variable domain: EPEVTQTPSHQVTQMGQEVILRCVPISNHLYFYWYRQILGQKVEFLVSFYNNEISEKSEIFDDQFSVERPDGSNFTLKIRSTKLEDSAMYFCASRAGGPGDTQYFGPGTRLTVL.